The text below deals with one TCR beta chain. No antigen is known for it. Germline-derived CDR1 and CDR2 are SNHLY and FYNNEI. CDR3 length equals 14 residues. V was cut by 6 bases and J by 2 bases, with 11 bases left in between. The data stem from a study of cytomegalovirus exposure and HLA in healthy donors. This table comes from immunoSEQ multiplex PCR, and its TCRdb copy is limited to in-frame clones, with some not included. The table includes 200,000 to 300,000 clones, about 90% detected once. General study points: According to the study, about 180 TCR beta chains were cytomegalovirus-associated.

The chain carries TRBV2 and TRBJ1-5; D gene unclear. The TCR originated in a woman in her 30s in good health and CMV-seropositive. Material: PBMCs. The CDR3 DNA reads TGTGCCAGCAGACGGGAAAGCGGCAATCAGCCCCAGCATTTT. This translates into CASRRESGNQPQHF.